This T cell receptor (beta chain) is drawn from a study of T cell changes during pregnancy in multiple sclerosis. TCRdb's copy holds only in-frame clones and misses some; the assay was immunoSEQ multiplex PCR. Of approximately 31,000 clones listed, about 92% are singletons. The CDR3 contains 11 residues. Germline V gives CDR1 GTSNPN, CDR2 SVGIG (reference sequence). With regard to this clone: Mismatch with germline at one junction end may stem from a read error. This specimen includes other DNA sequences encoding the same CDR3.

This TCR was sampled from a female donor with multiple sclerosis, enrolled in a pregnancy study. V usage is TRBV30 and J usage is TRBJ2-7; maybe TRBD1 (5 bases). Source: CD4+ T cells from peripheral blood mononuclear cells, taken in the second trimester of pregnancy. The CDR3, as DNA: TGTGCCTGGAGACAGGCCTACGAACAGTACTTC. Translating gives CAWRQAYEQYF. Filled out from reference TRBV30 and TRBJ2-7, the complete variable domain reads SQTIHQWPATLVQPVGSPLSLECTVEGTSNPNLYWYRQAAGRGLQLLFYSVGIGQISSEVPQNLSASRPQDRQFILSSKKLLLSDSGFYLCAWRQAYEQYFGPGTRLTVT.